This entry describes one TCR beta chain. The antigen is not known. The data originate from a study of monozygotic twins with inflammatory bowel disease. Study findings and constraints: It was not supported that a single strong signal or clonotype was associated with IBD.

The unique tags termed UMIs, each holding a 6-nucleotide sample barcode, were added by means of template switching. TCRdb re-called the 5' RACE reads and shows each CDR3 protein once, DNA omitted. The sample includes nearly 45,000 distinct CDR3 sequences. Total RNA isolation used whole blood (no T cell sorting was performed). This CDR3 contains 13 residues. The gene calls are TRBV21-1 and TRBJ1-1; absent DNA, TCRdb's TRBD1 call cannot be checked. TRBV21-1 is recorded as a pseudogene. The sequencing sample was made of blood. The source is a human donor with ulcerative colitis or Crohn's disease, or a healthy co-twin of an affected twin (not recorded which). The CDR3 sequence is CASSESGDTEAFF.